This T cell receptor (beta chain) originates from a study of PD-L1 blockade in urothelial cancer. On the study more broadly: Intravenous atezolizumab, 1,200 mg every 3 weeks, was begun by patients in the mid-2010s. Prior chemotherapy regimens per patient numbered 0 to 3.

The data were produced by immunoSEQ multiplex PCR, yet TCRdb's version contains in-frame clones alone and is incomplete. The sample lists around 29,000 clones, around 80% occurring once. The time point here: peripheral blood 6 weeks after treatment start. Patients were living with locally advanced or metastatic urothelial carcinoma. The CDR3 is 14 amino acids. The V end lost 7 bases, the J end lost 7 bases, and 19 bases lay between the germline ends. Germline V gene lookup returns CDR1 ENHRY and CDR2 SYGVKD. The chain carries TRBV10-3 and TRBJ2-5, with a weak D call TRBD1 (7 bases). This TCR derives from a man in his 70s with urothelial cancer. Sequences were derived from PBMCs, sampled around atezolizumab (anti-PD-L1) treatment. CDR3 sequence reads: CAIKAGGLQGTQYF. In DNA, the CDR3 is TGTGCCATCAAGGCAGGGGGACTGCAGGGGACCCAGTACTTC.